These 21 T cell receptor beta chains share one sample of origin, sequenced in a study of cytotoxic CD8 clonotypes in ibrutinib-treated CLL. Using immunoSEQ multiplex PCR, the repertoire was profiled, and TCRdb retains in-frame clones only, with some absent. The sample consists of 140,000 to 150,000 clones, about 80% of them appearing once. Sequences were derived from PBMCs, sampled after 24 months of ibrutinib treatment. Receptors originate from a human donor with chronic lymphocytic leukemia.

The chain carries TRBV6-4 and TRBJ1-3; TRBD1 agrees at 7 bases. The CDR3 contains 12 residues. Germline V gene data show CDR1 as MRHNA and CDR2 as SNTAGT. V trimming: 9 bases; J trimming: 1 base; junction bases outside the gene matches: 0. Written as DNA, the CDR3 is TGTGCCAGACAGGGGTCTGGAAACACCATATATTTT. It encodes CARQGSGNTIYF.

The V and J genes are TRBV4-1 and TRBJ1-5; D unclear. Germline CDR1 is MGHRA and CDR2 is YSYEKL. This CDR3 has 17 amino acids. The V end was cut by 0 bases, the J end by 1 base, with 13 bases between. For the CDR3, the DNA is TGCGCCAGCAGCCAAGACCACCGAAGTCTGAGCAATCAGCCCCAGCATTTT. As protein: CASSQDHRSLSNQPQHF.

This chain joins TRBV30 and TRBJ2-3; 14 bases fit TRBD2. V shed 5 bases, J shed 0 bases, and the junction held 1 base outside the gene matches. CDR3 size: 15 residues. The germline gives CDR1 GTSNPN, CDR2 SVGIG (reference sequence). CDR3 sequence (DNA): TGTGCCTGGGGACTAGCGGGGGGCAGCACAGATACGCAGTATTTT. As protein: CAWGLAGGSTDTQYF. The variable domain in full, completed from reference TRBV30 and TRBJ2-3, reads SQTIHQWPATLVQPVGSPLSLECTVEGTSNPNLYWYRQAAGRGLQLLFYSVGIGQISSEVPQNLSASRPQDRQFILSSKKLLLSDSGFYLCAWGLAGGSTDTQYFGPGTRLTVL.

This chain joins TRBV6-1 and TRBJ1-5; D is uncertain. The CDR3 is made up of 15 amino acids. Germline CDR1 reads MNHNS; CDR2 reads SASEGT. The V gene lost 8 bases and the J gene lost 0 bases, with 14 bases spanning the gap. In DNA form, the CDR3 reads TGTGCCAGCGGGTGGACGGGCGATAGCAATCAGCCCCAGCATTTT. Translation gives CASGWTGDSNQPQHF.

This clone came up many times. The J gene is TRBJ2-7, the V gene TRBV4-2, with 12 bases that match TRBD2. V lost 1 base, J lost 7 bases, and 5 bases stayed unmatched. Germline-derived CDR1 and CDR2 are LGHNA and YNFKEQ. The CDR3 length is 15 residues. The DNA of the CDR3 is TGTGCCAGCAGCCAAGGGACTAGCGGGATAGGAGAGCAGTACTTC. Its protein is CASSQGTSGIGEQYF.

This clone occurred once. V is TRBV5-6 and J is TRBJ2-1; 7 bases are shared with TRBD2. Germline V gives CDR1 SGHDT, CDR2 YYEEEE. V dropped 0 bases and J dropped 0; count of bases not matched to a gene: 3. The CDR3 consists of 16 residues. As DNA, the CDR3 is TGTGCCAGCAGCTTGGTGAGCGGGACCTCCTACAATGAGCAGTTCTTC. Its protein is CASSLVSGTSYNEQFF.

The V and J genes are TRBV28 and TRBJ1-4, with D unresolved. Germline V CDR1 and CDR2: MDHEN, SYDVKM. The CDR3 is made up of 11 amino acids. Trimming removed 3 bases at V and 7 bases at J, with 3 bases between. CDR3 amino acids: CASSLGEKLFF. DNA of the CDR3: TGTGCCAGCAGTTTGGGTGAAAAACTGTTTTTT.

This sequence joins TRBV30 and TRBJ1-3; D not certain. V shed 2 bases and J shed 4 bases, with 15 bases lying between them. The CDR3 is 15 residues long. CDR1 is GTSNPN and CDR2 is SVGIG in the germline V gene (reference sequence). The CDR3 nucleotides are TGTGCCTGGAGTTTCTGGCGGCTATCCGGAAACACCATATATTTT. It yields the protein CAWSFWRLSGNTIYF.

The chain uses TRBV11-2 and TRBJ2-1, with TRBD1 matching 11 bases. CDR1 and CDR2 from the germline V gene are SGHAT and FQNNGV. V gave up 5 bases and J gave up 7 bases; unmatched junction bases: 7. The CDR3 is 15 amino acids. CDR3 bases: TGTGCCAGCAGCCCCCGGGACAGGGGGTGGAATGAGCAGTTCTTC. This translates into CASSPRDRGWNEQFF.

This sequence joins TRBV29-1 and TRBJ1-2; D might be TRBD1 (6 bases). CDR1 and CDR2 from the germline V gene are SQVTM and ANQGSEA. CDR3 length: 12 residues. Trimming left V 7 bases short and J 5 bases short, with 14 bases between. The CDR3 sequence: CSGGVGGYGYTF. Here the CDR3 DNA reads TGCAGCGGCGGGGTAGGGGGGTATGGCTACACCTTC.

The CDR3 protein is CASSYRRAGGSEAFF. CDR3 coding DNA: TGTGCCAGCAGTTACCGGCGGGCAGGAGGGTCTGAAGCTTTCTTT. This chain links TRBV6-5 with TRBJ1-1; D gene ambiguous. Germline V CDR1 and CDR2: MNHEY, SVGAGI. Trimming cost V 2 bases and J 6 bases, with 16 bases left between them. The CDR3 spans 15 residues.

The chain links TRBV7-2 to TRBJ1-1; TRBD1 might be the D (5 bases). The CDR3 totals 16 residues. The germline V gene encodes CDR1 SGHTA and CDR2 FQGNSA. V was shortened by 0 bases and J by 6 bases, with 17 bases between the two germline ends. The CDR3 is CASSLALAGPTAEAFF. The CDR3 DNA reads as TGTGCCAGCAGCTTAGCGCTGGCAGGGCCAACCGCTGAAGCTTTCTTT.

The V call is TRBV4-1, the J call TRBJ2-7; 8 bases align to TRBD1. With 6 bases clipped from V and 3 bases from J, the junction kept 10 bases outside the gene matches. The CDR3 is made up of 15 amino acids. CDR1 is MGHRA, CDR2 YSYEKL, per germline. The CDR3 bases are TGCGCCAGCAGTAACCCGGTGACAGGGGTCTACGAGCAGTACTTC. Its translation is CASSNPVTGVYEQYF.

The chain couples TRBV5-6 to TRBJ2-7; no clear D. From germline, CDR1 is SGHDT and CDR2 YYEEEE. Between the trimmed V and J ends, which lost 1 base and 2 bases, there was a span of 7 bases. This CDR3 region has 13 residues. The CDR3 spells CASSLLPPYEQYF. CDR3 DNA: TGTGCCAGCAGCTTGCTCCCACCCTACGAGCAGTACTTC.

This rearrangement joins TRBV6-6 to TRBJ1-3; D is possibly TRBD1 (5 bases). This CDR3 has 14 residues. Germline assignment: CDR1 MNHNY and CDR2 SVGAGI (reference sequence). V was trimmed by 7 bases and J by 0 bases, leaving 10 bases between them. The DNA for the CDR3 is TGTGCCAGCAAGACAGAGAGCTCTGGAAACACCATATATTTT. It is translated as CASKTESSGNTIYF.

This sequence joins TRBV6-5 and TRBJ2-7; a weak D match, TRBD1 (5 bases). Per the germline V gene, CDR1 is MNHEY and CDR2 is SVGAGI. This CDR3 is built from 13 residues. V was cut by 0 bases and J by 7 bases, with 10 bases left in between. CDR3 sequence: CASSYSGKGEQYF. In DNA, the CDR3 is TGTGCCAGCAGTTACTCGGGAAAGGGGGAGCAGTACTTC.

This chain uses TRBV4-3 with TRBJ1-2; 11 bases agree with TRBD1. V trimming: 0 bases; J trimming: 10 bases; junction bases outside the gene matches: 7. Germline CDR1 reads LGHNA; CDR2 reads YSLEER. This CDR3 region has 15 residues. In DNA, the CDR3 is TGCGCCAGCAGCCAAGACGTCGGGACAGGGGGGTTCTACACCTTC. This sequence encodes CASSQDVGTGGFYTF.

The rearrangement uses TRBV6-5 and TRBJ1-1; D is unclear. Germline loops: CDR1 MNHEY, CDR2 SVGAGI. The CDR3 runs to 12 residues. Trimming stripped 5 bases from V and 1 base from J, with 5 bases between. The CDR3 DNA follows: TGTGCCAGCAGTCCGGGGAACACTGAAGCTTTCTTT. Residues: CASSPGNTEAFF.

The rearrangement uses TRBV18 and TRBJ2-7; 7 positions agree with TRBD1. The CDR3 length is 13 residues. Germline V gives CDR1 KGHSH, CDR2 LQKENI. Trimming cost V 7 bases and J 2 bases; bases outside gene matches: 5. The CDR3 nucleotides are TGTGCCAGCTACCAGACAGGGACCTACGAGCAGTACTTC. It codes for CASYQTGTYEQYF. Full variable domain (rest looked up from reference TRBV18 and TRBJ2-7): NAGVMQNPRHLVRRRGQEARLRCSPMKGHSHVYWYRQLPEEGLKFMVYLQKENIIDESGMPKERFSAEFPKEGPSILRIQQVVRGDSAAYFCASYQTGTYEQYFGPGTRLTVT.

The chain employs TRBV5-1 and TRBJ2-2, with D hard to call. Germline-derived CDR1 and CDR2 are SGHRS and YFSETQ. The CDR3 length is 15 residues. Trimming left V 0 bases short and J 0 bases short, with 6 bases between. CDR3 loop: CASSLDGPNTGELFF. The CDR3 DNA reads TGCGCCAGCAGCTTGGATGGGCCGAACACCGGGGAGCTGTTTTTT.

The chain carries TRBV7-2 and TRBJ2-3, with D maybe TRBD1 (5 bases). CDR3 length equals 14 residues. V was clipped by 0 bases and J by 4 bases, with 8 bases between them. Looked up from germline, CDR1 is SGHTA and CDR2 is FQGNSA. CDR3 residues: CASSLARVADTQYF. The CDR3 DNA sequence: TGTGCCAGCAGCTTAGCCAGGGTAGCAGATACGCAGTATTTT.